This T cell receptor (beta chain) was retrieved from a study of OX40 agonist ivuxolimab in advanced cancers. Some clones are missing from TCRdb's copy, which holds only in-frame ones; the method was immunoSEQ multiplex PCR. Of roughly 28,000 clones listed, approximately 85% are singletons. V lost 3 bases to trimming and J lost 0 bases; unmatched junction nucleotides: 5. Germline CDR1 reads SGHRS; CDR2 reads YFSETQ. This CDR3 has 15 amino acids. The sequences come from CD4+ or CD8+ T cells sorted from blood, collected in a trial of the OX40 agonist ivuxolimab. This sequence was found in an adult with an advanced solid tumor such as melanoma, head and neck, liver or kidney cancer. The chain couples TRBV5-1 to TRBJ1-1, with TRBD1 identical over 7 bases. The CDR3 bases are TGCGCCAGCAGCTCGGACAGGTTCATGAACACTGAAGCTTTCTTT. This sequence encodes CASSSDRFMNTEAFF.